A single sample is the source of the 18 T cell receptor beta chains below, sequenced in a study of patients and donors after allogeneic stem cell transplantation. TCRdb reprocessed the RT-PCR reads with MiXCR, giving one entry per CDR3 protein. This table has about a million distinct CDR3 sequences, roughly 17% appearing once. The sequenced material came from blood, either unsorted or a sorted T cell fraction (not recorded which). The source of these receptors is a human donor who was either an allogeneic HSCT recipient or a stem cell or donor lymphocyte infusion donor (not recorded which). It is not recorded whose cells these are; they may come from a transplant donor.

The chain couples TRBV24-1 to TRBJ2-7; D tentatively reads TRBD1 or TRBD2 (5 bases each). Germline-derived CDR1 and CDR2 are KGHDR and SFDVKD. Trimming pared 5 bases from V and 3 bases from J, leaving 16 bases between. The CDR3 extends over 15 amino acids. The CDR3 loop is CATSARGTGHYEQYF. Written as DNA, the CDR3 is TGTGCCACCAGTGCCCGAGGGACGGGGCACTACGAGCAGTACTTC.

The chain is built from TRBV7-9 and TRBJ2-1; D tentatively fits TRBD1 or TRBD2 (5 bases each). CDR1 SEHNR and CDR2 FQNEAQ come from the germline V gene (reference sequence). CDR3 length: 14 amino acids. Between the trimmed V and J ends, which lost 8 bases and 0 bases, there was a span of 11 bases. This chain's CDR3 is CASRDGRSYNEQFF. CDR3 nucleotide sequence: TGTGCCAGCCGGGACGGCCGCTCCTACAATGAGCAGTTCTTC.

The rearrangement joins TRBV5-1 to TRBJ2-5; the D gene could be TRBD1 or TRBD2 (5 bases each). The V and J ends lost 3 bases and 7 bases respectively, with 19 bases between them. CDR3 length: 15 residues. CDR1 and CDR2 from the germline V gene are SGHRS and YFSETQ. This CDR3 reads CASSSGVDSGGTQYF. The CDR3 bases are TGCGCCAGCAGCTCTGGGGTCGACAGTGGGGGGACCCAGTACTTC. The full variable domain, in which reference TRBV5-1 and TRBJ2-5 provide the parts outside the CDR3, is KAGVTQTPRYLIKTRGQQVTLSCSPISGHRSVSWYQQTPGQGLQFLFEYFSETQRNKGNFPGRFSGRQFSNSRSEMNVSTLELGDSALYLCASSSGVDSGGTQYFGPGTRLLVL.

This clonotype was detected a few times. The chain couples TRBV28 to TRBJ2-2, with TRBD1 matching over 8 bases. Losses at the gene ends were 7 bases for V and 2 bases for J; bases not matched to a gene: 9. Per the germline V gene, CDR1 is MDHEN and CDR2 is SYDVKM. This CDR3 is built from 16 residues. CDR3 bases: TGTGCCAGCACCCACCCCGGACAGGGTAACACCGGGGAGCTGTTTTTT. It encodes CASTHPGQGNTGELFF.

This chain uses TRBV7-3 with TRBJ2-5, with 11 bases fitting TRBD1. V lost 5 bases, J lost 3 bases, and 8 bases stayed unmatched. Per germline, CDR1 SGHTA and CDR2 FQGTGA. This CDR3 contains 16 residues. The CDR3 bases are TGTGCCAGCAGCCAAGCGGACAGGGGGCTTAAAGAGACCCAGTACTTC. Translation: CASSQADRGLKETQYF.

There are a few counts of this clonotype. The chain links TRBV20-1 to TRBJ2-7, with a tentative D call TRBD2 (6 bases). CDR3 length: 14 amino acids. Per the germline V gene, CDR1 is DFQATT and CDR2 is SNEGSKA (reference sequence). Between the trimmed V and J ends, which lost 1 base and 2 bases, there was a span of 12 bases. CDR3 sequence: CSARGMRGPYEQYF. The DNA for the CDR3 is TGCAGTGCTAGAGGAATGCGGGGCCCCTACGAGCAGTACTTC.

V usage is TRBV7-9 and J usage is TRBJ2-1; 9 positions agree with TRBD1. The trim removed 0 bases at V and 8 bases at J, leaving 5 bases unmatched. This CDR3 spans 15 amino acids. CDR1 and CDR2 (germline): SEHNR, FQNEAQ (reference sequence). The CDR3 reads CASSLAQGAPDEQFF. Here the CDR3 DNA reads TGTGCCAGCAGCTTAGCACAGGGGGCCCCGGATGAGCAGTTCTTC.

This clonotype was observed a handful of times. The chain carries TRBV20-1 and TRBJ1-1; 9 bases are a match to TRBD1. The CDR3 is 15 amino acids. The V and J ends lost 0 bases and 6 bases, in that order; junction bases with no gene match: 8. Per the germline V gene, CDR1 is DFQATT and CDR2 is SNEGSKA (reference sequence). CDR3 in amino acids: CSARDPPGQGAEAFF. CDR3 bases: TGCAGTGCTAGAGACCCTCCGGGACAGGGAGCTGAAGCTTTCTTT.

This clonotype was recorded at least ten times. The chain joins TRBV11-2 to TRBJ2-1; D perhaps matches TRBD1 (5 bases). The CDR3 length is 13 residues. Trimming pared 1 base from V and 13 bases from J, leaving 14 bases between. CDR1 is SGHAT and CDR2 is FQNNGV in the germline V gene. The CDR3 protein is CASSLGGDTFQFF. The CDR3, as DNA: TGTGCCAGCAGCTTAGGGGGCGACACTTTTCAGTTCTTC.

This clonotype turned up a few times. The CDR3: CARPTQRGAYNEQFF. The DNA of the CDR3 is TGTGCCAGGCCGACCCAGCGGGGGGCGTACAATGAGCAGTTCTTC. This chain links TRBV9 with TRBJ2-1, with 9 bases lining up with TRBD2. V lost 8 bases to trimming and J lost 4 bases; unmatched junction nucleotides: 10. CDR1 and CDR2 from the germline V gene are SGDLS and YYNGEE. The CDR3 is 15 residues long.

The chain uses TRBV20-1 and TRBJ1-2; D might be TRBD1 (6 bases). Germline V gives CDR1 DFQATT, CDR2 SNEGSKA (reference sequence). Trimming shortened V by 6 bases and J by 8 bases, and 19 bases separated the two germline ends. The CDR3 runs 13 residues. The CDR3 spells CSAMDSVTRGYTF. DNA of the CDR3: TGCAGTGCAATGGACAGTGTTACGCGGGGCTACACCTTC.

V and J are TRBV24-1 and TRBJ2-1; D might be TRBD1 (5 bases). There are 16 residues in the CDR3. The germline gives CDR1 KGHDR, CDR2 SFDVKD. The V end lost 2 bases, the J end lost 5 bases, and 15 bases lay between the germline ends. CDR3 bases: TGTGCCACCAGTGATTCGGGTGTGGGGCCGCACAATGAGCAGTTCTTC. It codes for CATSDSGVGPHNEQFF.

This clonotype showed up just a few times. V gene TRBV30 combines with J gene TRBJ2-6; TRBD1 matches at 7 bases. The germline gives CDR1 GTSNPN, CDR2 SVGIG (reference sequence). The length of the CDR3 is 16 residues. The trim removed 1 base at V and 2 bases at J, leaving 5 bases unmatched. The DNA of the CDR3 is TGTGCCTGGAGTGCGATGACAGGGCCTGGGGCCAACGTCCTGACTTTC. This sequence encodes CAWSAMTGPGANVLTF. The full variable domain, in which reference TRBV30 and TRBJ2-6 provide the parts outside the CDR3, is SQTIHQWPATLVQPVGSPLSLECTVEGTSNPNLYWYRQAAGRGLQLLFYSVGIGQISSEVPQNLSASRPQDRQFILSSKKLLLSDSGFYLCAWSAMTGPGANVLTFGAGSRLTVL.

This clonotype was seen more than once but under ten times. This sequence joins TRBV5-1 and TRBJ2-3; perhaps TRBD1 as D (7 bases). V lost 4 bases and J lost 1, with 13 bases in between. Looked up from germline, CDR1 is SGHRS and CDR2 is YFSETQ. This CDR3 has 15 amino acids. CDR3 DNA: TGCGCCAGCAGCGTCAGGGGGGTGGGCACAGATACGCAGTATTTT. Protein: CASSVRGVGTDTQYF.

This clonotype was seen only once. The rearrangement links TRBV9 to TRBJ2-2, with 8 bases matching TRBD2. Germline V gene sequence: CDR1 SGDLS, CDR2 YYNGEE. This CDR3 is built from 18 residues. V trimming: 1 base; J trimming: 5 bases; junction bases outside the gene matches: 13. CDR3 loop: CASSVTDGRASGTGELFF. For the CDR3, the DNA is TGTGCCAGCAGCGTAACCGACGGGAGGGCCTCCGGGACCGGGGAGCTGTTTTTT. Using reference TRBV9 and TRBJ2-2 for the parts outside the CDR3, the full variable domain is DSGVTQTPKHLITATGQRVTLRCSPRSGDLSVYWYQQSLDQGLQFLIQYYNGEERAKGNILERFSAQQFPDLHSELNLSSLELGDSALYFCASSVTDGRASGTGELFFGEGSRLTVL.

CDR3 sequence reads: CSANPGGTRSPLHF. The DNA of the CDR3 is TGCAGTGCTAACCCTGGGGGGACGCGTTCACCCCTCCACTTT. The V call is TRBV20-1, the J call TRBJ1-6; D is possibly TRBD1 (5 bases). Germline V gives CDR1 DFQATT, CDR2 SNEGSKA (reference sequence). CDR3 size: 14 residues. V was shortened by 4 bases and J by 9 bases, with 16 bases between the two germline ends.

This clonotype has a handful of counts. This chain joins TRBV18 and TRBJ2-1; D may be TRBD2 (7 bases). Germline V CDR1 and CDR2: KGHSH, LQKENI. V gave up 3 bases and J gave up 6 bases, with 15 bases separating them. This CDR3 is built from 15 residues. In DNA form, the CDR3 reads TGTGCCAGCTCACCGAGGGGGGGGCTGATCAATGAGCAGTTCTTC. This codes for CASSPRGGLINEQFF.

The chain is built from TRBV12-3 or TRBV12-4 and TRBJ1-2; possibly TRBD1 for D (6 bases). This CDR3 spans 16 amino acids. V was shortened by 2 bases and J by 4 bases, with 17 bases between the two germline ends. This CDR3 reads CASSLTPGGGTYGYTF. For the CDR3, the DNA is TGTGCCAGCAGTTTAACCCCCGGCGGGGGCACCTATGGCTACACCTTC.